These 4 T cell receptor beta chains were sequenced from one sample in a study of blood T cell repertoires in COVID-19. The method was immunoSEQ multiplex PCR; TCRdb's version includes in-frame clones alone and lacks a portion of them. The table shows about 270,000 clones, with approximately 90% occurring only once. The sample was PBMCs or T cells enriched from blood (not recorded which). The receptor set was obtained from a woman aged 50 to 60 who had recovered from COVID-19.

This chain joins TRBV11-2 and TRBJ2-7, with D possibly being TRBD2 (5 bases). The CDR3 extends over 15 amino acids. Germline V gene sequence: CDR1 SGHAT, CDR2 FQNNGV. The V end lost 0 bases, the J end lost 0 bases, and 9 bases lay between the germline ends. CDR3 nucleotide sequence: TGTGCCAGCAGCTTAGACGGACTTACCTCCTACGAGCAGTACTTC. It encodes CASSLDGLTSYEQYF.

The rearrangement uses TRBV4-3 and TRBJ2-7; the match to TRBD2 covers 8 bases. V was clipped by 1 base and J by 0 bases; unmatched bases: 8. The V gene's germline CDR1 is LGHNA and CDR2 YSLEER. The CDR3 contains 17 residues. CDR3 amino acids: CASSQGLGSGSSYEQYF. In DNA, the CDR3 is TGCGCCAGCAGCCAAGGGTTGGGAAGCGGGAGCTCCTACGAGCAGTACTTC.

V and J are TRBV29-1 and TRBJ2-1; 7 bases are a match to TRBD1. The germline V gene encodes CDR1 SQVTM and CDR2 ANQGSEA. The CDR3 loop spans 11 amino acids. After removal of 6 bases from V and 5 bases from J, the junction contained 1 base not matched to a gene. CDR3 region: CSVGTDNEQFF. Written as DNA, the CDR3 is TGCAGCGTGGGGACAGACAATGAGCAGTTCTTC.

V and J are TRBV5-1 and TRBJ2-6; D might be TRBD2 (6 bases). Germline CDR1 SGHRS, CDR2 YFSETQ. V lost 1 base to trimming and J lost 0 bases, with 17 bases between them. The CDR3 contains 19 residues. Here the CDR3 DNA reads TGCGCCAGCAGCTTGTCGGTGTCTGCGGGAATCTCTGGGGCCAACGTCCTGACTTTC. Its protein product is CASSLSVSAGISGANVLTF.